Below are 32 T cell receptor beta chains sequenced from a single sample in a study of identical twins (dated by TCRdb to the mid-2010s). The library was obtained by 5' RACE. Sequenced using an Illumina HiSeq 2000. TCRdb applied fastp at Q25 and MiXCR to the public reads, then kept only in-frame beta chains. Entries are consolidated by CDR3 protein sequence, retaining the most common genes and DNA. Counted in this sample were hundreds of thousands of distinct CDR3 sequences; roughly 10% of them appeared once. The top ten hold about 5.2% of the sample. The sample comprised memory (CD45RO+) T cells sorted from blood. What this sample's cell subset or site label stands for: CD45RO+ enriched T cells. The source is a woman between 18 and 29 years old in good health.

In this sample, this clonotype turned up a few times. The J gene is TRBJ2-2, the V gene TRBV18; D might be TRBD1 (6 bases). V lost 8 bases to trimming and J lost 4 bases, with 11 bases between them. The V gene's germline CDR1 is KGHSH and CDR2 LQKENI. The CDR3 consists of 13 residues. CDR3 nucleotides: TGTGCCAGCCGGCAGGGGAGCACCGGGGAGCTGTTTTTT. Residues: CASRQGSTGELFF.

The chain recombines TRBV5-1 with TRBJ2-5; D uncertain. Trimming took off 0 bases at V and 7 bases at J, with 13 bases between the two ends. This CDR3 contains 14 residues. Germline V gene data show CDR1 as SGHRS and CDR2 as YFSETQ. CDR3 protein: CASSLERPSTTQYF. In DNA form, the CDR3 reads TGCGCCAGCAGCTTGGAACGCCCTTCGACGACCCAGTACTTC.

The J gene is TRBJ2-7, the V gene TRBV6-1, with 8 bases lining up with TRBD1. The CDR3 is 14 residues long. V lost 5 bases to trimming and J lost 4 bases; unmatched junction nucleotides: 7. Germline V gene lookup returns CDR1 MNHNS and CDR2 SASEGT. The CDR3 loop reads CASSSRGRSYEQYF. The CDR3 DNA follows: TGTGCCAGCAGTAGCAGGGGGCGGTCATACGAGCAGTACTTC.

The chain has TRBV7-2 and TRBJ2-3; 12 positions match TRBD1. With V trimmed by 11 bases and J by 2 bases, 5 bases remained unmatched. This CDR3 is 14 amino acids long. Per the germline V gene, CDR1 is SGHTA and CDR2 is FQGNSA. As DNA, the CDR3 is TGTGCCGGAAGGGACAGGGGGCCCACAGATACGCAGTATTTT. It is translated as CAGRDRGPTDTQYF.

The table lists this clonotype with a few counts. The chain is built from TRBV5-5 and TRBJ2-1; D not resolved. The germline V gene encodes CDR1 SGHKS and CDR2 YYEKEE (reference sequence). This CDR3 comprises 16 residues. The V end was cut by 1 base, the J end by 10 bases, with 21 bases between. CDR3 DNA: TGTGCCAGCAGCTTGCTTAGGGCTGTTTCTTTTGGGGAGCAGTTCTTC. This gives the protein CASSLLRAVSFGEQFF.

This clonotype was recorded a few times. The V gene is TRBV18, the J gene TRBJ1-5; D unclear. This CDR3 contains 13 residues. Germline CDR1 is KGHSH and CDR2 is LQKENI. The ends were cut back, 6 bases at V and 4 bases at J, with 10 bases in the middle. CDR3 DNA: TGTGCCAGCTCCGCCCACGTGAATCAGCCCCAGCATTTT. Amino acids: CASSAHVNQPQHF.

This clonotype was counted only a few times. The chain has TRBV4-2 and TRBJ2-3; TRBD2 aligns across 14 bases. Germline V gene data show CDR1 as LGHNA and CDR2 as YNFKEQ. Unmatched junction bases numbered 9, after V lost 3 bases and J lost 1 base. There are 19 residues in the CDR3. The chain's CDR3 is CASSQQGLAGVGRTDTQYF. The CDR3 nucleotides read TGTGCCAGCAGCCAGCAGGGACTAGCGGGAGTTGGGCGCACAGATACGCAGTATTTT.

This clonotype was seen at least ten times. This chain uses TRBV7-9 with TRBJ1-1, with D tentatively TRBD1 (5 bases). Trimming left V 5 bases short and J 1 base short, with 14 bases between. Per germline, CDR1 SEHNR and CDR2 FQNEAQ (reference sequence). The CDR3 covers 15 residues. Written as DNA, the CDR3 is TGTGCCAGCAGCCGCGGGACTTCCAGGAACACTGAAGCTTTCTTT. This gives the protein CASSRGTSRNTEAFF.

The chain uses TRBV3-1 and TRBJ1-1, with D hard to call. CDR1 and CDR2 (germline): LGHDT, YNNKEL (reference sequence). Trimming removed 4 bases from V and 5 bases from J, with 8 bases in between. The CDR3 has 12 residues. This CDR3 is CASSLKSTEAFF. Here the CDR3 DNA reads TGTGCCAGCAGCCTGAAGAGTACTGAAGCTTTCTTT.

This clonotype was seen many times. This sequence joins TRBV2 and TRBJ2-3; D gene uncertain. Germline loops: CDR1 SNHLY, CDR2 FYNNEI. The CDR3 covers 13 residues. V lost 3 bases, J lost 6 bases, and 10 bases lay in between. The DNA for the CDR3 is TGTGCCAGCAGTGATGGGGAAGGGGATACGCAGTATTTT. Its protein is CASSDGEGDTQYF. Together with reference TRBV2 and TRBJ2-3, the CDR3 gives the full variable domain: EPEVTQTPSHQVTQMGQEVILRCVPISNHLYFYWYRQILGQKVEFLVSFYNNEISEKSEIFDDQFSVERPDGSNFTLKIRSTKLEDSAMYFCASSDGEGDTQYFGPGTRLTVL.

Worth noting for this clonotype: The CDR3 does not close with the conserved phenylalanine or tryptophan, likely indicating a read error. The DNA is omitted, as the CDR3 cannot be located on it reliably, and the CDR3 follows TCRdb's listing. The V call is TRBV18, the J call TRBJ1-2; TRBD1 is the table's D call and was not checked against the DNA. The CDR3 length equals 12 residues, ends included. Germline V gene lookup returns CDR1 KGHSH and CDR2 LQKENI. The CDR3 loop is CASSLRTRDKEL.

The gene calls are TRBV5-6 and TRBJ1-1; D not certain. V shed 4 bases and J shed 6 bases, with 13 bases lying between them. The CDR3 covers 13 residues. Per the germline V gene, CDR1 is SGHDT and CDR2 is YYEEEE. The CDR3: CASSPQGIAEAFF. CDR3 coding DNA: TGTGCCAGCAGCCCCCAAGGGATAGCTGAAGCTTTCTTT.

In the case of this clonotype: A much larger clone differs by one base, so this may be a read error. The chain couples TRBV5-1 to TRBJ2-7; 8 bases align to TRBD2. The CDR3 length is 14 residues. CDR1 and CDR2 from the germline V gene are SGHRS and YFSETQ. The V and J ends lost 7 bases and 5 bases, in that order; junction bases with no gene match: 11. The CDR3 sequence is CASRLEAGENEQYF. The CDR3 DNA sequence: TGCGCCAGCCGGTTGGAAGCGGGAGAGAACGAGCAGTACTTC.

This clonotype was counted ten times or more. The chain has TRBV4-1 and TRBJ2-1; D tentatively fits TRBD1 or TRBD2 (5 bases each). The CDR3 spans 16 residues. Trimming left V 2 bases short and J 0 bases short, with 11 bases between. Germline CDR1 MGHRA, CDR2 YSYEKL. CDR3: CASSQRGGDSYNEQFF. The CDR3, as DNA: TGCGCCAGCAGCCAACGGGGCGGCGACTCCTACAATGAGCAGTTCTTC.

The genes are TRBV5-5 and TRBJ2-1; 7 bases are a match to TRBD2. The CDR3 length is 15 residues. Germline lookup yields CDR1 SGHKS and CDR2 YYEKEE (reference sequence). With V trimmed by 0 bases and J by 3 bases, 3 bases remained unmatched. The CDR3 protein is CASSLGGGRYNEQFF. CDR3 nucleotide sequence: TGTGCCAGCAGCTTGGGGGGGGGACGCTACAATGAGCAGTTCTTC.

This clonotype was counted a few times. CDR3: CASKRTSAGEGEYF. In nucleotides, the CDR3 is TGTGCCAGCAAGAGGACTAGCGCCGGGGAAGGGGAGTACTTC. The chain uses TRBV6-1 and TRBJ2-4; 9 bases map to TRBD2. CDR1 and CDR2 from the germline V gene are MNHNS and SASEGT. The CDR3 is made up of 14 amino acids. V lost 7 bases to trimming and J lost 14 bases; unmatched junction nucleotides: 15.

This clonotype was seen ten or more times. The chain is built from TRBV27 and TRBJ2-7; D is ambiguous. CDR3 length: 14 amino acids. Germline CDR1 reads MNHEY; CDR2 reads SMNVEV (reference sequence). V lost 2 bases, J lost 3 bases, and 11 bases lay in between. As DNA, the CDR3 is TGTGCCAGCAGTTTACGGCCAGGCCTCTACGAGCAGTACTTC. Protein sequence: CASSLRPGLYEQYF.

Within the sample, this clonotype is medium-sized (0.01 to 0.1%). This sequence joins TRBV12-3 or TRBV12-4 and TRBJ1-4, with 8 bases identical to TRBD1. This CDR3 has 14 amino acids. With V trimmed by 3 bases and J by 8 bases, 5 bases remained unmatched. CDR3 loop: CASSFRTGNEKLFF. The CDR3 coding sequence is TGTGCCAGCAGTTTTCGGACAGGGAACGAAAAACTGTTTTTT.

The CDR3 sequence: CASSYSTGGKSGELFF. The CDR3 coding sequence is TGTGCCAGCAGTTATTCTACGGGAGGAAAGTCCGGGGAGCTGTTTTTT. The rearrangement links TRBV6-5 to TRBJ2-2; 7 positions match TRBD2. Germline loops: CDR1 MNHEY, CDR2 SVGAGI. The trim removed 3 bases at V and 6 bases at J, leaving 10 bases unmatched. This CDR3 has 16 residues.

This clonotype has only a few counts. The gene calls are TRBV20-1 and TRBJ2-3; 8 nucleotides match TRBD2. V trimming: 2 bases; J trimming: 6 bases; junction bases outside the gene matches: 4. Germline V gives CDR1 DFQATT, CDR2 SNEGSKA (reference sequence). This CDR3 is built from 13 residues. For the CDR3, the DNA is TGCAGTGCTAGAAGCGGGGGCTACGATACGCAGTATTTT. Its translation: CSARSGGYDTQYF.

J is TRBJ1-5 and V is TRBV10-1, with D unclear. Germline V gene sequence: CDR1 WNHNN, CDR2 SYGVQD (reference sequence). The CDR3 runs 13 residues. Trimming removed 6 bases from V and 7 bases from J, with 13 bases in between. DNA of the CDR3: TGCGCCAGCAGCAACGAGGGAGGCCAGCCCCAGCATTTT. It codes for CASSNEGGQPQHF.

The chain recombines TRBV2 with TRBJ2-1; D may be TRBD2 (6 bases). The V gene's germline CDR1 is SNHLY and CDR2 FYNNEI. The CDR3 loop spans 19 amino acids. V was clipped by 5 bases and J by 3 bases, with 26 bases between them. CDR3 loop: CASSPAISRDSRIYNEQFF. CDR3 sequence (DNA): TGTGCCAGCAGTCCTGCCATATCCCGGGACTCCAGGATCTACAATGAGCAGTTCTTC.

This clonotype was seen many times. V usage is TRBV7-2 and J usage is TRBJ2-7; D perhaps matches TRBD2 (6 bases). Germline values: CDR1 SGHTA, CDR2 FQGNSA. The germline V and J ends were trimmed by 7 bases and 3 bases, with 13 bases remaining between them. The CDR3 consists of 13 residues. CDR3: CASTITGGYEQYF. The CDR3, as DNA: TGTGCCAGCACCATCACCGGGGGCTACGAGCAGTACTTC.

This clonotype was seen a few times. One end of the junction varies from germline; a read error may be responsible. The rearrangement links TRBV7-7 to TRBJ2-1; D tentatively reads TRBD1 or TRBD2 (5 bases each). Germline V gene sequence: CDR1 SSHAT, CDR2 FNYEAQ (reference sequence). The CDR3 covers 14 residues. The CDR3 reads CASSLEGRGSEQFF. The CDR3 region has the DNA TGTGCTAGCAGCTTAGAAGGACGGGGCAGTGAGCAGTTCTTC.

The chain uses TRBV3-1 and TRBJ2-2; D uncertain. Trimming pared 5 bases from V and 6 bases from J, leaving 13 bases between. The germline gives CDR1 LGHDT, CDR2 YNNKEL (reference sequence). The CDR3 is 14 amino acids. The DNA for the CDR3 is TGTGCCAGCAGCGAAGGCTATAACGCCGGGGAGCTGTTTTTT. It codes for CASSEGYNAGELFF.

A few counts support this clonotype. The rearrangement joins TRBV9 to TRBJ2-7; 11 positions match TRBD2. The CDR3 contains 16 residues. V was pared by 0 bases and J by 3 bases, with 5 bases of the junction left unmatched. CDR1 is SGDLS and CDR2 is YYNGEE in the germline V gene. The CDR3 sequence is CASSVGGGTSGYEQYF. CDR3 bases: TGTGCCAGCAGCGTAGGAGGGGGGACTAGCGGCTACGAGCAGTACTTC.

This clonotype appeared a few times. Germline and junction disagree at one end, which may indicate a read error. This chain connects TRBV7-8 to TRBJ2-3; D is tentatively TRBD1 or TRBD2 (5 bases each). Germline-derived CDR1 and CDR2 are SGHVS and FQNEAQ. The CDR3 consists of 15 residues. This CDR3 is CASSLGGLGTPIGNF. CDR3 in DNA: TGTGCCAGCAGCTTAGGGGGGTTGGGGACCCCCATTGGGAATTTT. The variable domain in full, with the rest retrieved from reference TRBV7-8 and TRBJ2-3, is GAGVSQSPRYKVAKRGQDVALRCDPISGHVSLFWYQQALGQGPEFLTYFQNEAQLDKSGLPSDRFFAERPEGSVSTLKIQRTQQEDSAVYLCASSLGGLGTPIGNFGPGTRLTVL.

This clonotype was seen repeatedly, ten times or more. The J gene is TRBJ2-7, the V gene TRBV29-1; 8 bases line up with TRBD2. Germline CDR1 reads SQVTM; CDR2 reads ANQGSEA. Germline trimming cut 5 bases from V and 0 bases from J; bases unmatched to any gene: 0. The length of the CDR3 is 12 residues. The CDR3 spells CSVSGGSYEQYF. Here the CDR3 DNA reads TGCAGCGTTAGCGGGGGCTCCTACGAGCAGTACTTC.

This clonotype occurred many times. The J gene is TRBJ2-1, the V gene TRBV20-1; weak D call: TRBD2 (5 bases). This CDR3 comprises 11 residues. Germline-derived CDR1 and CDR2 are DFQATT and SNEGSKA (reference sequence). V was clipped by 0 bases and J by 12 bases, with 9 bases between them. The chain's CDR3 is CSARDRGRQFF. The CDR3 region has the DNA TGCAGTGCTAGAGATCGTGGGAGGCAGTTCTTC.

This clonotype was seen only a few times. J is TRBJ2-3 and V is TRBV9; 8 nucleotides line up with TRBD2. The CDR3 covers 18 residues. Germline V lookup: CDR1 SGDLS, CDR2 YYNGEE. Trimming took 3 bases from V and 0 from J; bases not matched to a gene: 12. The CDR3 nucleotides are TGTGCCAGCAGCGCTACATTTCTAGCGGGCGCTAGCACAGATACGCAGTATTTT. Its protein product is CASSATFLAGASTDTQYF.

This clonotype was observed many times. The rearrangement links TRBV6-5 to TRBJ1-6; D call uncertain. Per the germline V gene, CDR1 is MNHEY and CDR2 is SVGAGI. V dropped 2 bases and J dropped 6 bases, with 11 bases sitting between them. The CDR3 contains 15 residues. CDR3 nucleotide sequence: TGTGCCAGCAGTTACCGCGGACGGATTAATTCACCCCTCCACTTT. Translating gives CASSYRGRINSPLHF.

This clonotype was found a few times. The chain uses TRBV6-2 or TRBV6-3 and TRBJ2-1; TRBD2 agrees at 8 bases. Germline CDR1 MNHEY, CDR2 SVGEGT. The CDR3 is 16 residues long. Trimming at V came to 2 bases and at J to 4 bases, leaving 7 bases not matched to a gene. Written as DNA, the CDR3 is TGTGCCAGCAGTTACGGAGCGGGAGTAGGATACAATGAGCAGTTCTTC. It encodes CASSYGAGVGYNEQFF.